This T cell receptor (beta chain) was recovered during a study of blood T cell repertoires in COVID-19. About the study: There were acute and convalescent COVID-19 samples, and they came from the United States, Italy and Spain.

Germline CDR1 reads SGHNT; CDR2 reads YYREEE (reference sequence). CDR3 length: 16 amino acids. V shed 4 bases, J shed 3 bases, and the junction held 6 bases outside the gene matches. TCRdb keeps only in-frame clones here, not all; method: immunoSEQ multiplex PCR. The sample holds over 150,000 clones, over 75% seen once. What was sequenced was peripheral blood. The J gene is TRBJ2-1, the V gene TRBV5-4; 11 bases are a match to TRBD2. This clonotype was sampled from a middle-aged man with COVID-19, enrolled during active disease. DNA for the CDR3: TGTGCCAGCAGCCGCACTAGCGGGGGACTCTACAATGAGCAGTTCTTC. It codes for CASSRTSGGLYNEQFF.